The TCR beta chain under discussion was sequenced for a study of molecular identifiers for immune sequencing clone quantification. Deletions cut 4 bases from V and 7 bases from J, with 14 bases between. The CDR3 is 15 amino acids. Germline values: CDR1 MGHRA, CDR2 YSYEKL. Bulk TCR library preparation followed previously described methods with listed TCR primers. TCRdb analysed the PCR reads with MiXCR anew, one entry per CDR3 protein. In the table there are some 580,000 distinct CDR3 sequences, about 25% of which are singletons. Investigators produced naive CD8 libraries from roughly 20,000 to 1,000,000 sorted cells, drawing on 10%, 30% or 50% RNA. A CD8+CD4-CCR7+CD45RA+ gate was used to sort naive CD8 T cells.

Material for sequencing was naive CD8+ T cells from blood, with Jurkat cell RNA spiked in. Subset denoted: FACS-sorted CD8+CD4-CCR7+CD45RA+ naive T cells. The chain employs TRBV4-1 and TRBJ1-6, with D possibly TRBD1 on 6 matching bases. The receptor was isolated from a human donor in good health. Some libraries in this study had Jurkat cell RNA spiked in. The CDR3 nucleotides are TGCGCCAGCAGCCTAGATCCGGGGGCGAATTCACCCCTCCACTTT. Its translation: CASSLDPGANSPLHF.